This TCR beta chain originates from a study of cytomegalovirus exposure and HLA in healthy donors. Notes on the study in general: Under in vitro conditions, a few CMV-associated chains were confirmed as specific for CMV antigens.

It was healthy bone marrow donors who served as donors. The sample holds one count of this clone. Its cognate antigen is unknown. Because the CDR3's place on the DNA is in doubt, the DNA is left out and the CDR3 is given as listed by TCRdb. The CDR3 extends over 15 residues, inclusive of both ends. Germline CDR1 MNHEY, CDR2 SMNVEV (reference sequence). The PCR ran on 60 Vbeta and 13 Jbeta primers. TCRdb keeps only in-frame clones here, not all; method: immunoSEQ multiplex PCR. The sample has 100,000 to 150,000 clones; about 85% are singletons. The clonotype originates from a boy under 18 in good health and CMV-seronegative. The chain couples TRBV27 to TRBJ1-1. Sequencing was performed on PBMCs. The CDR3: CASSSSGGGNTEAFF.